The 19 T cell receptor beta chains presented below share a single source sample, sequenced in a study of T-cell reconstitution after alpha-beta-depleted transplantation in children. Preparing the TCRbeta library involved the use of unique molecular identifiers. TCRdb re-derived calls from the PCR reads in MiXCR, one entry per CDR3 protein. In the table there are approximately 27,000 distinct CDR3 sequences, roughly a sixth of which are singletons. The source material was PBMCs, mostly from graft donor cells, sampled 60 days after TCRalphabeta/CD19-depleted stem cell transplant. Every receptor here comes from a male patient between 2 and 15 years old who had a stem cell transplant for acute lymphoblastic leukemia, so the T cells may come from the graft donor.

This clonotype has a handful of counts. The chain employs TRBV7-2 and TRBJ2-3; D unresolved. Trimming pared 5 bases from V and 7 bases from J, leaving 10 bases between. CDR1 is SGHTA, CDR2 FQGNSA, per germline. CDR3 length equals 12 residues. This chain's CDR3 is CASSVIQHTQYF. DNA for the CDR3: TGTGCCAGCAGCGTGATTCAACATACGCAGTATTTT.

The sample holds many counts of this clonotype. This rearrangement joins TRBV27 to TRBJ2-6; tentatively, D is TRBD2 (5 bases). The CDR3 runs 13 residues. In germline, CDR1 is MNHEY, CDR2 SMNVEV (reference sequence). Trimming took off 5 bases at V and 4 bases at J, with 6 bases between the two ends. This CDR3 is CASSRGGANVLTF. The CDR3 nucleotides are TGTGCCAGCAGTAGAGGGGGGGCCAACGTCCTGACTTTC. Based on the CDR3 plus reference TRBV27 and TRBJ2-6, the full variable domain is EAQVTQNPRYLITVTGKKLTVTCSQNMNHEYMSWYRQDPGLGLRQIYYSMNVEVTDKGDVPEGYKVSRKEKRNFPLILESPSPNQTSLYFCASSRGGANVLTFGAGSRLTVL.

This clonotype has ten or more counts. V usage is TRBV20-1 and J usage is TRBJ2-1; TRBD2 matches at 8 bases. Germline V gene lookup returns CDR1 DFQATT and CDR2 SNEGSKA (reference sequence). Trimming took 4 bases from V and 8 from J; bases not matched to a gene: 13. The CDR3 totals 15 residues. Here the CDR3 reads CSATTGTRTLHEQFF. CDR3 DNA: TGCAGTGCTACAACCGGGACTAGAACTCTGCATGAGCAGTTCTTC.

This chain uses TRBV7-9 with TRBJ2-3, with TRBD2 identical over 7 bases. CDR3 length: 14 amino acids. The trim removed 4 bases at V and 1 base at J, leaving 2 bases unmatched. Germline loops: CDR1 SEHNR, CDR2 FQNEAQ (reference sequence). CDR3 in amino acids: CASSSGLGTDTQYF. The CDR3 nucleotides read TGTGCCAGCAGCTCCGGACTAGGCACAGATACGCAGTATTTT.

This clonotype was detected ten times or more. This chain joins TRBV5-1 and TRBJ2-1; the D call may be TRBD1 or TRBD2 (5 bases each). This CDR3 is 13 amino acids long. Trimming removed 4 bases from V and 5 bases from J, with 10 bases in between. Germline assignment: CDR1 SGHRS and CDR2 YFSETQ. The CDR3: CASSLGTNNEQFF. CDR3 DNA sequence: TGCGCCAGCAGCCTAGGGACGAACAATGAGCAGTTCTTC.

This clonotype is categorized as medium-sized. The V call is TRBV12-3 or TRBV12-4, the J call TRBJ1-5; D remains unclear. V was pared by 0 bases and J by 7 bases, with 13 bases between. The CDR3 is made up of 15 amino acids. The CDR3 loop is CASSLAEGNVQPQHF. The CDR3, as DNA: TGTGCCAGCAGTTTAGCTGAAGGGAACGTGCAGCCCCAGCATTTT.

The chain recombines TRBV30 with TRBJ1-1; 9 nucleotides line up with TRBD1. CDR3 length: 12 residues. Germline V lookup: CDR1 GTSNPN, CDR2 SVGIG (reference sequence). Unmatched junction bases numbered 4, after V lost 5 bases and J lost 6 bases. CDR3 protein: CAWGQGIAEAFF. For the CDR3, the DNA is TGTGCCTGGGGACAGGGGATAGCTGAAGCTTTCTTT.

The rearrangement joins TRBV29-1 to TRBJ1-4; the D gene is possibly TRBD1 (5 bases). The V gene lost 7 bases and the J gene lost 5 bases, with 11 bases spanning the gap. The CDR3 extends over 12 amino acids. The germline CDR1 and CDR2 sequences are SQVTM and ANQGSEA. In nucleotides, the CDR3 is TGCAGCGGGGGGGGAGGAAATGAAAAACTGTTTTTT. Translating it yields CSGGGGNEKLFF.

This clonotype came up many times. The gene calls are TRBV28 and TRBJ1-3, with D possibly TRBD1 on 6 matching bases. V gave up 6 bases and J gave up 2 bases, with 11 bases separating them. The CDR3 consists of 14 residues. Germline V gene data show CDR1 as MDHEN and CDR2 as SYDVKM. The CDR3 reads CASSPRTAGNTIYF. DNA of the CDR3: TGTGCCAGCAGCCCAAGGACAGCTGGAAACACCATATATTTT. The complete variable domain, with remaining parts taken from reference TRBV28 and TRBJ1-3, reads DVKVTQSSRYLVKRTGEKVFLECVQDMDHENMFWYRQDPGLGLRLIYFSYDVKMKEKGDIPEGYSVSREKKERFSLILESASTNQTSMYLCASSPRTAGNTIYFGEGSWLTVV.

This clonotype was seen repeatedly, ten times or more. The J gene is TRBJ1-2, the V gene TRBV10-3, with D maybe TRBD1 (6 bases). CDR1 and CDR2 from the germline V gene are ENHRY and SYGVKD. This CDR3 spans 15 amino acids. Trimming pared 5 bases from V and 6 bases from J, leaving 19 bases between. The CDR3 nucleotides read TGTGCCATCAGTTCAACAGGGCTTTCAGTTCATGGCTACACCTTC. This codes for CAISSTGLSVHGYTF.

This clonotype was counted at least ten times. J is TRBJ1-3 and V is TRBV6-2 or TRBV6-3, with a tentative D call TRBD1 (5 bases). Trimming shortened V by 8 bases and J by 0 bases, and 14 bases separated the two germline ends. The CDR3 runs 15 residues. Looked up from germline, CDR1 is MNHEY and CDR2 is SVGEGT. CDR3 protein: CASGELGDSGNTIYF. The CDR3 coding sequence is TGTGCCAGCGGCGAGCTGGGGGACTCTGGAAACACCATATATTTT.

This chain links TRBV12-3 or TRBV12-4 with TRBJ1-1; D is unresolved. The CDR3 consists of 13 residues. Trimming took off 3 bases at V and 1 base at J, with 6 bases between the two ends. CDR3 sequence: CASSLIRNTEAFF. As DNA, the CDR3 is TGTGCCAGCAGTTTGATCCGGAACACTGAAGCTTTCTTT.

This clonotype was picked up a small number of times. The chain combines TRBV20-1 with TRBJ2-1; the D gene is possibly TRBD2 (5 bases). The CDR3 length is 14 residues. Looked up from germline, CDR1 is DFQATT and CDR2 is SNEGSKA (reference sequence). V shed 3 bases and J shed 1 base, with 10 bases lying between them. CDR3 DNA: TGCAGTGCTAGGAAAGCGGTTTCCTACAATGAGCAGTTCTTC. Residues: CSARKAVSYNEQFF.

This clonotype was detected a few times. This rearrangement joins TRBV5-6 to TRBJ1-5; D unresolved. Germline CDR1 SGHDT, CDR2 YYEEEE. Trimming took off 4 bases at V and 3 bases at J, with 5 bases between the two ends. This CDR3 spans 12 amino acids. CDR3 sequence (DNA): TGTGCCAGCAGCACCGACAATCAGCCCCAGCATTTT. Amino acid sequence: CASSTDNQPQHF. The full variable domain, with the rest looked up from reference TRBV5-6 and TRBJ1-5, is DAGVTQSPTHLIKTRGQQVTLRCSPKSGHDTVSWYQQALGQGPQFIFQYYEEEERQRGNFPDRFSGHQFPNYSSELNVNALLLGDSALYLCASSTDNQPQHFGDGTRLSIL.

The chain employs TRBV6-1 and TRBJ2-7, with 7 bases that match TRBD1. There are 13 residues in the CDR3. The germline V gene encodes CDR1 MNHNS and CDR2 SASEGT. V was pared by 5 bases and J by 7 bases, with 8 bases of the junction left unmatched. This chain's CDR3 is CASSRQGPSEQYF. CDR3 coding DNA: TGTGCCAGCAGTAGACAGGGCCCGTCGGAGCAGTACTTC.

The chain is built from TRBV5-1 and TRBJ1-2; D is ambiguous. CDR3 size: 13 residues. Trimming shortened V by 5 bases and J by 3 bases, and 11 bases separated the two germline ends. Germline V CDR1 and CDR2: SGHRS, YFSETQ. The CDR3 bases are TGCGCCAGCAGTTACGGGGAACACTATGGCTACACCTTC. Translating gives CASSYGEHYGYTF. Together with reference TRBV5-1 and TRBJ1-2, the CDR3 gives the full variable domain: KAGVTQTPRYLIKTRGQQVTLSCSPISGHRSVSWYQQTPGQGLQFLFEYFSETQRNKGNFPGRFSGRQFSNSRSEMNVSTLELGDSALYLCASSYGEHYGYTFGSGTRLTVV.

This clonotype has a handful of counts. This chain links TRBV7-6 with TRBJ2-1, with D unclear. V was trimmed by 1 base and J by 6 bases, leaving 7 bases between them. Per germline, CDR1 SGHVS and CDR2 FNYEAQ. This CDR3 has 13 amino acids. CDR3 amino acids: CASSLGFVNEQFF. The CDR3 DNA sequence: TGTGCCAGCAGCTTAGGATTCGTCAATGAGCAGTTCTTC.

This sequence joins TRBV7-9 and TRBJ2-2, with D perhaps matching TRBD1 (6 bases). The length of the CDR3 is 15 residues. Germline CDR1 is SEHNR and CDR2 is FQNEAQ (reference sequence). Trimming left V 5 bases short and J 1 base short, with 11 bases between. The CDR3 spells CASSRAGVNTGELFF. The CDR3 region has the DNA TGTGCCAGCAGCCGCGCAGGGGTGAACACCGGGGAGCTGTTTTTT.

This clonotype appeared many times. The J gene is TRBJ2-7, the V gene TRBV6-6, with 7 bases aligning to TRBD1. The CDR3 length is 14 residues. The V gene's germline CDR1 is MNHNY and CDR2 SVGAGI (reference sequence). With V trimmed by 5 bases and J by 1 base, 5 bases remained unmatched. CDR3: CASSVPGQSYEQYF. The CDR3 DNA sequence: TGTGCCAGCAGTGTACCGGGACAGTCCTACGAGCAGTACTTC.